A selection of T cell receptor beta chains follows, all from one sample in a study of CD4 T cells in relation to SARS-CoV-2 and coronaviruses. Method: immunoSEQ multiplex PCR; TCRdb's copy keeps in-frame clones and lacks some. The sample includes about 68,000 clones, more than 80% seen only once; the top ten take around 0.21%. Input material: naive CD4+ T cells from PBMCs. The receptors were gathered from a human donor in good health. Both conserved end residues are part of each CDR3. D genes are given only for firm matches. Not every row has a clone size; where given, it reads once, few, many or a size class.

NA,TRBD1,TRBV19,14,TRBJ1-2,TGTGCCAGTAGTATCAATGGACAGGGGAATGGCTACACCTTC,CASSINGQGNGYTF
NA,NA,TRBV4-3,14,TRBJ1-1,TGCGCCAGCAGCCAATTAGTCCGGGGCACTGAAGCTTTCTTT,CASSQLVRGTEAFF
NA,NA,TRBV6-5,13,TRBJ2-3,TGTGCCAGCAAAACAATAAACACAGATACGCAGTATTTT,CASKTINTDTQYF
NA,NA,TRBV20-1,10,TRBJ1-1,TGCAGTGCTAGAGGTAATGAAGCTTTCTTT,CSARGNEAFF
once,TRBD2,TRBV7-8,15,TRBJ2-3,TGTGCCAGCAGCTTAGGGACGGGGGGGCTTTATACGCAGTATTTT,CASSLGTGGLYTQYF
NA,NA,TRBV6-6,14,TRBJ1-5,TGTGCCAGCAGCCGGACGGCAGGCAATCAGCCCCAGCATTTT,CASSRTAGNQPQHF
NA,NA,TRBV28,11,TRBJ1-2,TGTGCCTCCGGACACCACTATGGCTACACCTTC,CASGHHYGYTF
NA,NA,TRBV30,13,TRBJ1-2,TGTGCCTGGAGTCGGGGGAGGGGAAATGGCTACACCTTC,CAWSRGRGNGYTF
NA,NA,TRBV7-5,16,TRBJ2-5,TGTGTCAGAAGCTTCTTAAATCCGGACCGTCAAGAGACCCAGTACTTC,CVRSFLNPDRQETQYF
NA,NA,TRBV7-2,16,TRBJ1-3,TGTGCCAGCAGCTTAGGGACACCGAACTCTGGAAACACCATATATTTT,CASSLGTPNSGNTIYF
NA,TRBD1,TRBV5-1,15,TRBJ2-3,TGCGCCAGCTCCACTTCCGGGACAGGGGGGGATACGCAGTATTTT,CASSTSGTGGDTQYF
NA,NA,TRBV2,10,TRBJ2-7,TGTGCCACCTTATTGGGCGAGCAGTACTTC,CATLLGEQYF
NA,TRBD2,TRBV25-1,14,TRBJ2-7,TGTGCCAGCAGTGAAATGGGAGGGGTTCACGAGCAGTACTTC,CASSEMGGVHEQYF
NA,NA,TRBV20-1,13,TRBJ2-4,TGCAGTGCTAGTAGCAGGCCAGAAAACATTCAGTACTTC,CSASSRPENIQYF
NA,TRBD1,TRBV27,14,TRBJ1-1,TGTGCCAGCAGTTTACTGGACAGGAGCTCTGAAGCTTTCTTT,CASSLLDRSSEAFF
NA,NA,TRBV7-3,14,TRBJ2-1,TGTGCCAGCAGCTTACTGGGCAGGGGCAATGAGCAGTTCTTC,CASSLLGRGNEQFF
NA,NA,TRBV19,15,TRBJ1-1,TGTGCCAGTCGGAATGGGGCGGGGTTAAGGGGCGAAGCTTTCTTT,CASRNGAGLRGEAFF
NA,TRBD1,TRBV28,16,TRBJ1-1,TGTGCCAGCAGTCTCGGGACAGGGCAAATGAACACTGAAGCTTTCTTT,CASSLGTGQMNTEAFF
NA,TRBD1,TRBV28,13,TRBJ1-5,TGTGCCAGCAGTTTGGACAGGGTAGGACCCCAGCATTTT,CASSLDRVGPQHF
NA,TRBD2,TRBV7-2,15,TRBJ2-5,TGTGCCAGCAGCTTAAACAGCGGGGGGAGGGAGACCCAGTACTTC,CASSLNSGGRETQYF
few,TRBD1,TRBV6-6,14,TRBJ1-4,TGTGCCAGCAGCCCTAGACAGGGAGATGAAAAACTGTTTTTT,CASSPRQGDEKLFF
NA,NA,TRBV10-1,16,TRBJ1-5,TGCGCCAGCAGGAGGGACAAGGTGACTAGCAATCAGCCCCAGCATTTT,CASRRDKVTSNQPQHF
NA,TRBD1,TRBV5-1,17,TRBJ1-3,TGCGCCAGCAGCTTGGCTCCTTGGGACAGCTCTGGAAACACCATATATTTT,CASSLAPWDSSGNTIYF
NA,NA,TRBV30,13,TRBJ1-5,TGTGCCTGGAGTGGGGCAAACAATCAGCCCCAGCATTTT,CAWSGANNQPQHF
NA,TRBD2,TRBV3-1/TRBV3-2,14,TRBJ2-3,TGTGCCAGCAGCCAGGGTGGAGGACTAGCGGGATTGTATTTT,CASSQGGGLAGLYF
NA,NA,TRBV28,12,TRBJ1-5,TGTGCCAGCAGTCGACCCCTTCAGCCCCAGCATTTT,CASSRPLQPQHF
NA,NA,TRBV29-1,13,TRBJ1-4,TGCAGCGCCCGTACTGCAACTAATGAAAAACTGTTTTTT,CSARTATNEKLFF
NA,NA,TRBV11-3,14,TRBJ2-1,TGTGCCAGCAGCTTCGGGGGTCCCTACAATGAGCAGTTCTTC,CASSFGGPYNEQFF
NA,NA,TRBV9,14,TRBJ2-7,TGTGCCAGCAGCGAGGGACCGCAGGGCCTCGAGCAGTACTTC,CASSEGPQGLEQYF
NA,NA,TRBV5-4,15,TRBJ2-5,TGTGCCAGCAGCTTGCCGGACATCCCGCGGGAGACCCAGTACTTC,CASSLPDIPRETQYF
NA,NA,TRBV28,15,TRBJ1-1,TGTGCCAGCAGTTTACCAACCAGGGTAAACACTGAAGCTTTCTTT,CASSLPTRVNTEAFF
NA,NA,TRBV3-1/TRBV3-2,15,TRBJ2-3,TGTGCCAGCAGCCAAGTGAGTGAGAATTCTGATACGCAGTATTTT,CASSQVSENSDTQYF
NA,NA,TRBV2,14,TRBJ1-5,TGTGCCAGCAGTGAAGGGACAGCAGGCCAGCCCCAGCATTTT,CASSEGTAGQPQHF
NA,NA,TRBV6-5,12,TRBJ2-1,TGTGCCAGCAGCCGAGGGGGCAATGAGCAGTTCTTC,CASSRGGNEQFF
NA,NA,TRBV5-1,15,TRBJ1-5,TGCGCCAGCAGCTTGGGGGCAGGCCCCAATCAGCCCCAGCATTTT,CASSLGAGPNQPQHF
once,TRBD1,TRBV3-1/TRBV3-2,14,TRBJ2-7,TGTGCCAGCAGTCTACAGGGGGCGTCCTACGAGCAGTACTTC,CASSLQGASYEQYF
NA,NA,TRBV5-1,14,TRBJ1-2,TGCGCCAGCAGCTTGGAGTTAGCTAACTATGGCTACACCTTC,CASSLELANYGYTF
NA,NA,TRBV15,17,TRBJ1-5,TGTGCCACCAGCAGGGGAAAGGATTCAGTGATGAATCAGCCCCAGCATTTT,CATSRGKDSVMNQPQHF
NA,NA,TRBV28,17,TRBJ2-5,TGTGCCAGCAGTCCGGTATCTGGGCTCTTGATAGGGGAGACCCAGTACTTC,CASSPVSGLLIGETQYF
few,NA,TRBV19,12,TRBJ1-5,TGTGCCAGTAGTATGGACAATCAGCCCCAGCATTTT,CASSMDNQPQHF
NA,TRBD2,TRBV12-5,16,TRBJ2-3,TGTGCTAGTGCCCAACCTAGCGGACGGAGCACAGATACGCAGTATTTT,CASAQPSGRSTDTQYF